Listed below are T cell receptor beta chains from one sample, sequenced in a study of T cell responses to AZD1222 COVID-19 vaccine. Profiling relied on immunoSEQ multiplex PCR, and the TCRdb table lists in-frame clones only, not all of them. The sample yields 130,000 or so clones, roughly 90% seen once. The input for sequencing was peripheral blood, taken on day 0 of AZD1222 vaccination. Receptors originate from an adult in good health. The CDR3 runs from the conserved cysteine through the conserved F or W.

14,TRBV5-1,CASSLIGSVAEQYF
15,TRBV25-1,CASSTQNEFDSPLHF
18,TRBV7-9,CASSLGFAGGKEAGELFF
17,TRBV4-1,CASSLLRAGLNTGELFF
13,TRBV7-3,CASSLVAGGEQFF
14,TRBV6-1,CASSERRVTGELFF
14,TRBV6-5,CASMMGQVKSEQFF
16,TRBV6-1,CASSDRAGGTGDTQYF
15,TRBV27,CASSLMLGSITEAFF
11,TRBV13,CASSLVSEQYF
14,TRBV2,CASSVQGGRTEAFF
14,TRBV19,CASSSGGVLDTQYF
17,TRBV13,CASSLGTGTSGANVLTF
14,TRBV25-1,CASSEYPANYGYTF
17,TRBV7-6,CASSLRQGVGGTDTQYF
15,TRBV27,CASSFLTGGNTEAFF
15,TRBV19,CASNPLGQANSPLHF
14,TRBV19,CASSSYRENTEAFF
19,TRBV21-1,CASSKEGGCEGQPRETQYF
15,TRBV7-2,CASSLVGEAKNIQYF
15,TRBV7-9,CASQGGQGVRTEAFF
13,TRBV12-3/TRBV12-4,CASTRQGGTEAFF
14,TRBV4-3,CASSPFTGYYGYTF
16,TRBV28,CASSLTASGTAYGYTF
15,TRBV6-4,CASSDSRGGTDTQYF
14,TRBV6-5,CASSSPLRTGELFF
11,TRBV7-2,CASSSLRVQFF
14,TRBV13,CASSRTGDRGTQYF